This T cell receptor (beta chain) was observed in a study of T cell repertoires in cytomegalovirus infection (dated by TCRdb to between 2018 and 2021). Regarding the research as a whole: The peptide stimulations were aimed at well-studied HLA-B-restricted epitopes as well as recently identified HLA-C-restricted CMV epitopes, whose presentation resists viral immunomodulation. Donor HLA type was relevant to the analysis, because carriage of CMV infection together with the matching HLA type was indicated by public TCR beta signatures. What the work shows at the level of the full study, not this receptor alone: In the ex vivo response, HLA-C-restricted CMV-specific TCR beta clonotypes were dominant, and in two of eight donors the single most frequent clonotype came from this HLA-C-restricted group. In both this cohort and an independent cohort of over 350 donors, the cumulative frequency of public TCR beta family members distinguished carriers of CMV infection plus the relevant HLA type.

Sequencing was carried out with an Illumina HiSeq 1500. TCRdb passed the public sequencing reads through fastp at Q25 and MiXCR, retaining productive beta sequences. Rows are combined by CDR3 protein, so each entry shows the most common genes and DNA. The sample yields some 500,000 distinct CDR3 sequences; roughly 43% were counted once. The ten largest make up over 45% of the sample. The germline V gene specifies SGHVT as CDR1 and SQSDAQ as CDR2. The CDR3 numbers 14 residues from cysteine through phenylalanine. The CDR3 DNA has 42 bases and is translated from base 1. V loses 5 bases, J loses 5 bases, and the germline ends lie 16 bases apart. The treatment or condition label, read with the paper, signifies: in vitro stimulation with specific CMV peptide epitopes to enrich CMV-specific T cells. This clonotype was seen only once. The target of this receptor is not known. No base qualities exist here, and no much larger clone lies one base off it. A read on its own is weak evidence.

The sequence was collected from a human donor in good health (CMV status not recorded). Some clones in this sample may be carry-over from other donors' samples. Specimen: cultured PBMCs, collected from culture after CMV antigen stimulation. Here the chain combines TRBV7-4 and TRBJ2-7; the D gene is possibly TRBD1, with 5 bases matching. The CDR3: CASSPGRSPNEQYF. The nucleotide sequence is TGTGCCAGCAGCCCAGGGCGGAGTCCTAACGAGCAGTACTTC.